This T cell receptor (beta chain) was retrieved from a study of cytomegalovirus exposure and HLA in healthy donors. General study findings and limits: With high specificity and sensitivity, the classifier reportedly diagnosed cytomegalovirus status. An assumption of roughly uniform sequencing depth across donors underlay the presence/absence analyses.

Turning to this clone: Its antigen remains unknown.

The PCR had 60 Vbeta and 13 Jbeta primers. TCRdb's table, derived via immunoSEQ multiplex PCR, lists solely in-frame clones and lacks some. The sample records roughly 100,000 clones, around four fifths being singletons. The V and J ends lost 3 bases and 2 bases, in that order; junction bases with no gene match: 12. Germline V lookup: CDR1 SGHAT, CDR2 FQNNGV. The CDR3 consists of 18 residues. V is TRBV11-2 and J is TRBJ2-1; 8 nucleotides line up with TRBD2. The sample taken for sequencing was PBMCs. The receptor was derived from a middle-aged woman in good health and CMV-seropositive. The CDR3 nucleotides read TGTGCCAGCAGCTTTCTCCGGGGGGGACTGGAACCCTACAATGAGCAGTTCTTC. It is translated as CASSFLRGGLEPYNEQFF. Drawing the rest from reference TRBV11-2 and TRBJ2-1, the complete variable domain is EAGVAQSPRYKIIEKRQSVAFWCNPISGHATLYWYQQILGQGPKLLIQFQNNGVVDDSQLPKDRFSAERLKGVDSTLKIQPAKLEDSAVYLCASSFLRGGLEPYNEQFFGPGTRLTVL.